The 24 T cell receptor beta chains listed next were all sequenced from one sample in a study of regulatory T cells in long-lasting Graves disease. In building TCR beta libraries, iRepertoire HTBI primers were used together with Arm-PCR of CDR3 regions. TCRdb analysed the multiplex PCR reads with MiXCR anew, one entry per CDR3 protein. The table shows about 620,000 distinct CDR3 sequences, with about 15% occurring only once. The sample's time point: newly diagnosed GD, antithyroid drugs for less than 3 months. TCR sequences were obtained from RNA taken from PBMCs. This same sample was also part of a study on T cells in Graves' hyperthyroidism and ophthalmopathy.

The source material was peripheral blood mononuclear cells (PBMCs), sampled at new diagnosis, from a patient treated with antithyroid drugs. The receptors derive from a young woman with Graves disease.

The V gene is TRBV6-1, the J gene TRBJ2-7; D gene ambiguous. The CDR3 is 12 residues long. V lost 6 bases, J lost 7 bases, and 13 bases lay in between. Germline CDR1 MNHNS, CDR2 SASEGT. This CDR3 is CASRSVTREQYF. The CDR3 bases are TGTGCCAGCAGATCAGTGACGAGGGAGCAGTACTTC.

The chain combines TRBV7-2 with TRBJ2-3; D not resolved. V was shortened by 5 bases and J by 7 bases, with 16 bases between the two germline ends. Germline lookup yields CDR1 SGHTA and CDR2 FQGNSA. This CDR3 comprises 14 residues. The CDR3 nucleotides are TGTGCCAGCAGCCTACCCCTCTATGAAAATACGCAGTATTTT. Translation gives CASSLPLYENTQYF. Based on the CDR3 plus reference TRBV7-2 and TRBJ2-3, the full variable domain is GAGVSQSPSNKVTEKGKDVELRCDPISGHTALYWYRQSLGQGLEFLIYFQGNSAPDKSGLPSDRFSAERTGGSVSTLTIQRTQQEDSAVYLCASSLPLYENTQYFGPGTRLTVL.

This clonotype appeared many times. The chain uses TRBV7-9 and TRBJ2-1; no clear D. The V end was cut by 5 bases, the J end by 7 bases, with 3 bases between. The CDR3 contains 10 residues. The germline CDR1 and CDR2 sequences are SEHNR and FQNEAQ (reference sequence). The CDR3 reads CASSPNEQFF. CDR3 DNA sequence: TGTGCCAGCAGCCCGAATGAGCAGTTCTTC. Full variable domain (remainder filled in from reference TRBV7-9 and TRBJ2-1): DTGVSQNPRHKITKRGQNVTFRCDPISEHNRLYWYRQTLGQGPEFLTYFQNEAQLEKSRLLSDRFSAERPKGSFSTLEIQRTEQGDSAMYLCASSPNEQFFGPGTRLTVL.

In this sample, this clonotype turned up many times. The rearrangement joins TRBV2 to TRBJ2-3; TRBD1 is a possible D gene (5 bases). CDR1 is SNHLY, CDR2 FYNNEI, per germline. The CDR3 contains 18 residues. Trimming removed 6 bases from V and 2 bases from J, with 24 bases in between. The chain's CDR3 is CASSQDSENPVDTDTQYF. CDR3 bases: TGTGCCAGCAGCCAAGACAGCGAAAACCCCGTAGACACAGATACGCAGTATTTT.

J is TRBJ2-7 and V is TRBV3-1, with 8 bases lining up with TRBD1. The V gene's germline CDR1 is LGHDT and CDR2 YNNKEL (reference sequence). The junction had 6 bases not matched to a gene; V was cut back by 8 bases and J by 0 bases. The CDR3 has 14 amino acids. The CDR3 region has the DNA TGTGCCAGCCGACAGGGGTGGAACTCCTACGAGCAGTACTTC. It codes for CASRQGWNSYEQYF.

The table lists this clonotype with a few counts. The chain carries TRBV7-6 and TRBJ2-1, with D unresolved. V was trimmed by 4 bases and J by 4 bases, leaving 8 bases between them. Germline lookup yields CDR1 SGHVS and CDR2 FNYEAQ. The length of the CDR3 is 13 residues. CDR3 coding DNA: TGTGCCAGCAGCTCCGACACGTACAATGAGCAGTTCTTC. Its translation: CASSSDTYNEQFF. Together with reference TRBV7-6 and TRBJ2-1, the CDR3 gives the full variable domain: GAGVSQSPRYKVTKRGQDVALRCDPISGHVSLYWYRQALGQGPEFLTYFNYEAQQDKSGLPNDRFSAERPEGSISTLTIQRTEQRDSAMYRCASSSDTYNEQFFGPGTRLTVL.

Remarks on this clonotype: The junction departs from the called germline gene at one end, perhaps through a read error. DNA for the CDR3: TGTGCCATCAGTGATGGGGGACTCACGCTCGGGAATCAGCCCCAGCATTTT. It codes for CAISDGGLTLGNQPQHF. The V call is TRBV24-1, the J call TRBJ1-5, with D perhaps matching TRBD1 (5 bases). This CDR3 is 17 amino acids long. Per the germline V gene, CDR1 is KGHDR and CDR2 is SFDVKD.

Note on this clonotype: A read error may account for a junction end that differs from germline. CDR3 protein: CASSPWGDQETQCF. The CDR3 region has the DNA TGTGCCAGCAGCCCCTGGGGTGACCAAGAGACCCAGTGCTTC. This chain connects TRBV3-1 to TRBJ2-5, with D unresolved. The germline V gene encodes CDR1 LGHDT and CDR2 YNNKEL (reference sequence). The CDR3 has 14 amino acids.

Ten or more counts support this clonotype. V and J are TRBV28 and TRBJ1-5, with D maybe TRBD1 (5 bases). Trimming removed 6 bases at V and 3 bases at J, with 15 bases between. From germline, CDR1 is MDHEN and CDR2 SYDVKM. This CDR3 comprises 15 residues. In DNA, the CDR3 is TGTGCCAGCAGCTTCGGAGACAGATACAATCAGCCCCAGCATTTT. Residues: CASSFGDRYNQPQHF.

Comments on this clonotype: A read error may account for a junction end that differs from germline. The chain uses TRBV6-2 or TRBV6-3 and TRBJ2-7; 8 nucleotides align to TRBD2. This CDR3 spans 16 amino acids. CDR1 is MNHEY, CDR2 SVGEGT, per germline. Written as DNA, the CDR3 is TGTGCCAGCAGTTACGCCGCCGGGGGGGCCTCCTACAAGCAGTACTTC. Encoded protein: CASSYAAGGASYKQYF.

This clonotype has just a few counts. V usage is TRBV27 and J usage is TRBJ1-3, with TRBD1 matching over 9 bases. The length of the CDR3 is 18 residues. Trimming cost V 2 bases and J 4 bases; bases outside gene matches: 12. From germline, CDR1 is MNHEY and CDR2 SMNVEV (reference sequence). The chain's CDR3 is CASSLRHRGPGSGNTIYF. CDR3 in DNA: TGTGCCAGCAGTTTAAGACACAGGGGGCCAGGATCAGGAAACACCATATATTTT.

The rearrangement links TRBV20-1 to TRBJ1-1, with D hard to call. This CDR3 is built from 13 residues. V was shortened by 8 bases and J by 6 bases, with 19 bases between the two germline ends. CDR1 is DFQATT, CDR2 SNEGSKA, per germline (reference sequence). CDR3: CSPSPRSSSEAFF. CDR3 nucleotide sequence: TGCAGTCCCTCCCCCCGATCGAGCTCTGAAGCTTTCTTT.

This clonotype came up many times. V is TRBV30 and J is TRBJ2-1; D remains ambiguous. CDR3 length: 11 residues. Trimming left V 0 bases short and J 15 bases short, with 12 bases between. The germline CDR1 and CDR2 sequences are GTSNPN and SVGIG (reference sequence). The CDR3 DNA is TGTGCCTGGAGTGTAAATCGGACCCCGTTCTTC. Translated: CAWSVNRTPFF.

V is TRBV6-2 or TRBV6-3 and J is TRBJ2-1; D assignment may be TRBD1 or TRBD2 (6 bases each). The CDR3 totals 16 residues. Trimming left V 5 bases short and J 3 bases short, with 17 bases between. Germline values: CDR1 MNHEY, CDR2 SVGEGT. CDR3 DNA sequence: TGTGCCAGCAGTGACAGGCCCAGCGGGCTCTACAATGAGCAGTTCTTC. Protein sequence: CASSDRPSGLYNEQFF.

This chain joins TRBV28 and TRBJ2-7, with TRBD1 identical over 8 bases. J lost 3 bases, V lost 1 base, and 5 bases had no gene match. Germline lookup yields CDR1 MDHEN and CDR2 SYDVKM. This CDR3 is 15 amino acids long. CDR3 coding DNA: TGTGCCAGCAGTTTATCGGGACAGGCAGTCTACGAGCAGTACTTC. This codes for CASSLSGQAVYEQYF.

This clonotype has ten or more counts. The chain combines TRBV7-9 with TRBJ2-1; TRBD2 agrees at 12 bases. The CDR3 is 18 residues long. V trimming: 5 bases; J trimming: 8 bases; junction bases outside the gene matches: 16. Germline V lookup: CDR1 SEHNR, CDR2 FQNEAQ (reference sequence). CDR3 protein: CASSQYRLPGLAGDEQFF. CDR3 bases: TGTGCCAGCAGCCAATATAGGTTACCGGGACTAGCGGGCGATGAGCAGTTCTTC.

In its sample, this clonotype was seen many times. The rearrangement links TRBV28 to TRBJ1-5; 7 bases match TRBD1. The CDR3 sequence is 15 residues long. The V segment lost 2 bases and the J segment 3 bases; nucleotides outside the gene matches: 4. Germline V gene data show CDR1 as MDHEN and CDR2 as SYDVKM. The CDR3 DNA sequence: TGTGCCAGCAGTTTACCAACAGGGGCCAATCAGCCCCAGCATTTT. This encodes CASSLPTGANQPQHF. Filled out from reference TRBV28 and TRBJ1-5, the complete variable domain reads DVKVTQSSRYLVKRTGEKVFLECVQDMDHENMFWYRQDPGLGLRLIYFSYDVKMKEKGDIPEGYSVSREKKERFSLILESASTNQTSMYLCASSLPTGANQPQHFGDGTRLSIL.

This clonotype was detected many times. The CDR3 nucleotides read TGCAGTGCTGACTCGTTAACCGGGACAGGGGGCAAGAACACTGAAGCTTTCTTT. Protein: CSADSLTGTGGKNTEAFF. The chain is built from TRBV20-1 and TRBJ1-1; 12 bases agree with TRBD1. With V trimmed by 5 bases and J by 1 base, 14 bases remained unmatched. Germline CDR1 and CDR2: DFQATT and SNEGSKA (reference sequence). The length of the CDR3 is 18 residues.

The V and J genes are TRBV24-1 and TRBJ2-1; 8 bases match TRBD1. The germline V gene encodes CDR1 KGHDR and CDR2 SFDVKD. The CDR3 covers 13 residues. Trimming removed 6 bases from V and 9 bases from J; junction bases left unmatched: 6. This CDR3 reads CATSSPGGFEQFF. CDR3 bases: TGTGCCACCAGTAGCCCAGGGGGCTTTGAGCAGTTCTTC.

At least ten counts were recorded for this clonotype. The chain joins TRBV6-1 to TRBJ2-7; D unresolved. The CDR3 is 12 amino acids. Germline CDR1 and CDR2: MNHNS and SASEGT. The ends were cut back, 4 bases at V and 5 bases at J, with 9 bases in the middle. The chain's CDR3 is CASSGNSDEQYF. The CDR3 DNA follows: TGTGCCAGCAGTGGAAACAGCGACGAGCAGTACTTC.

The chain has TRBV3-1 and TRBJ2-7; 9 bases are shared with TRBD2. V trimming: 4 bases; J trimming: 7 bases; junction bases outside the gene matches: 14. The CDR3 runs to 16 residues. Germline CDR1 is LGHDT and CDR2 is YNNKEL (reference sequence). The CDR3 bases are TGTGCCAGCAGCCTTCCTTCCGGCGGGAGGGCCCAAGAGCAGTACTTC. Encoded protein: CASSLPSGGRAQEQYF.

The chain employs TRBV7-2 and TRBJ1-2; 7 bases line up with TRBD1. V was pared by 5 bases and J by 4 bases, with 4 bases of the junction left unmatched. CDR1 and CDR2 (germline): SGHTA, FQGNSA. There are 13 residues in the CDR3. Written as DNA, the CDR3 is TGTGCCAGCAGCGGAGACAGGGCCTATGGCTACACCTTC. This gives the protein CASSGDRAYGYTF.

The chain joins TRBV10-3 to TRBJ2-6; weak D call: TRBD2 (7 bases). Germline V gene lookup returns CDR1 ENHRY and CDR2 SYGVKD. V lost 6 bases and J lost 4, with 19 bases in between. The CDR3 is 17 residues long. The CDR3 DNA follows: TGTGCCATCAGAGACAGCGGGACAACCTCCGGGGCCAACGTCCTGACTTTC. Amino acids: CAIRDSGTTSGANVLTF.

This clonotype was observed at least ten times. V gene TRBV7-3 combines with J gene TRBJ1-1; 7 bases match TRBD1. There are 14 residues in the CDR3. Germline CDR1 and CDR2: SGHTA and FQGTGA. J was trimmed by 3 bases and V by 1 base; bases with no gene match: 2. The chain's CDR3 is CASSLRQGDTEAFF. As DNA, the CDR3 is TGTGCCAGCAGCTTAAGACAGGGTGACACTGAAGCTTTCTTT.